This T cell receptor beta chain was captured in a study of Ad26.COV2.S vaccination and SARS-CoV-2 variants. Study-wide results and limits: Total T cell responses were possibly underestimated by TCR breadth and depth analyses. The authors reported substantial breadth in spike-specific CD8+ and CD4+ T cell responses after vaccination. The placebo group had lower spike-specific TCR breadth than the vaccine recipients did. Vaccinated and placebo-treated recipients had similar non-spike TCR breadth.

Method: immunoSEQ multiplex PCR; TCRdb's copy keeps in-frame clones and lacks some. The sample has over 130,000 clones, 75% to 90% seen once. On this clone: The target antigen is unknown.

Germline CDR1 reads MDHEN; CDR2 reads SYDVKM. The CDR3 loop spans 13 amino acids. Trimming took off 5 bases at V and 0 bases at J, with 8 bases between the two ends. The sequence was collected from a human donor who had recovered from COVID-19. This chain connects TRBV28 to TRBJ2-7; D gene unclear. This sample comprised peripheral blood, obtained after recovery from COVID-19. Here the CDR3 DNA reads TGTGCCAGCAGTAGACCAGCCTCCTACGAGCAGTACTTC. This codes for CASSRPASYEQYF.